This T cell receptor beta chain was observed in a study of blood T cells in healthy people across ages. Trimming stripped 4 bases from V and 8 bases from J, with 15 bases between. The CDR3 runs 13 residues. It was with a sample-barcoded 5' primer and a J-beta primer mix that a second PCR of about 6 to 12 cycles was run. Tagging of each cDNA molecule was performed by a template-switch adaptor with 12 random nucleotides. At least 2.5 million CDR3-containing paired-end reads were obtained per sample. TCRdb called the 5' RACE reads again in MiXCR, with one record for every CDR3 protein. The sample consists of under 800,000 distinct CDR3 sequences, approximately 39% of them appearing once. The study's findings and limits: It was not possible, with unsorted PBMCs, to conclusively compare naive and antigen-experienced cells. Naive T cell percentage showed a strong correlation with TCR beta diversity.

A note on this clonotype: Its antigen remains unidentified.

This sequence was found in a woman aged 60-70 years in good health. Sample: blood. The chain combines TRBV12-3 or TRBV12-4 with TRBJ2-7; no clear D gene. The CDR3 region has the DNA TGTGCCAGCAGTTCCCCGGCGAATATCAAGCAGTACTTC. Translating gives CASSSPANIKQYF.